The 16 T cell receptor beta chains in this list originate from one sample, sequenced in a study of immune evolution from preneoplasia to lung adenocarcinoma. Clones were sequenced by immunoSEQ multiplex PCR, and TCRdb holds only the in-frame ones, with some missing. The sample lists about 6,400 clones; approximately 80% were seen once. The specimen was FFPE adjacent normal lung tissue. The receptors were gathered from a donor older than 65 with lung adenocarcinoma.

As DNA, the CDR3 is TGTGCCAGCAGTTACACAGGGACCGGGGAGCTGTTTTTT. Protein product: CASSYTGTGELFF. The chain has TRBV9 and TRBJ2-2; tentatively, D is TRBD1 (6 bases). Trimming removed 5 bases at V and 5 bases at J, with 10 bases between. The germline V gene encodes CDR1 SGDLS and CDR2 YYNGEE. This CDR3 has 13 residues.

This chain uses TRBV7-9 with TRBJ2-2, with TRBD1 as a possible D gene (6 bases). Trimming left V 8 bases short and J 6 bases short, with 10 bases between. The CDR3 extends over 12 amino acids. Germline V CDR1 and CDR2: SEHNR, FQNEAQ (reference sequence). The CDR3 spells CASRSGAGELFF. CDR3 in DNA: TGTGCCAGCCGCTCAGGGGCCGGGGAGCTGTTTTTT.

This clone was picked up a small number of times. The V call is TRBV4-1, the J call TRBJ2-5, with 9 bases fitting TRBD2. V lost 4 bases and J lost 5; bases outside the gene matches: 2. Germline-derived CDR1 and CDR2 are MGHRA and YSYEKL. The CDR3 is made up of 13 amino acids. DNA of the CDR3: TGCGCCAGCAGCCTGGCGGGGGGGGAGACCCAGTACTTC. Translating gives CASSLAGGETQYF.

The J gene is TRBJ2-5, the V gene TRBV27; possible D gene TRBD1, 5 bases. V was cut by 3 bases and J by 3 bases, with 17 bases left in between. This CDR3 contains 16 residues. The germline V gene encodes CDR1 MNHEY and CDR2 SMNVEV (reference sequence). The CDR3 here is CASSFLQAASKETQYF. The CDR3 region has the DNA TGTGCCAGCAGTTTTCTACAGGCGGCTTCCAAAGAGACCCAGTACTTC.

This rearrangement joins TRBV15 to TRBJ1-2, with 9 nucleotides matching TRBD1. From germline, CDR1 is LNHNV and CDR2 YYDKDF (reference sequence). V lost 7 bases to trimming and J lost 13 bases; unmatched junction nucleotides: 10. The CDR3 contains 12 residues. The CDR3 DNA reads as TGTGCCACCAACCAGGGACAGGGTCGTGCCACCTTC. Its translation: CATNQGQGRATF. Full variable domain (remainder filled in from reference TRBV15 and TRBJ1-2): DAMVIQNPRYQVTQFGKPVTLSCSQTLNHNVMYWYQQKSSQAPKLLFHYYDKDFNNEADTPDNFQSRRPNTSFCFLDIRSPGLGDTAMYLCATNQGQGRATFGSGTRLTVV.

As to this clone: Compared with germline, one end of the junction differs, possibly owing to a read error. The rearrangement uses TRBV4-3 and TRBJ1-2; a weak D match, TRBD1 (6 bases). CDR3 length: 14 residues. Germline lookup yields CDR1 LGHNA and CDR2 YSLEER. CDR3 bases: TGCGCCAGTAGCCAGGGGACTGCTAGTTATGGCTACACCTTC. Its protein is CASSQGTASYGYTF.

The CDR3 region has the DNA TGTGCCAGCAGCTATGGGACAGCGTACGAGCAGTACTTC. This translates into CASSYGTAYEQYF. The chain joins TRBV5-4 to TRBJ2-7, with 7 bases identical to TRBD1. With 3 bases clipped from V and 4 bases from J, the junction kept 4 bases outside the gene matches. The CDR3 has 13 amino acids. Germline V CDR1 and CDR2: SGHNT, YYREEE (reference sequence).

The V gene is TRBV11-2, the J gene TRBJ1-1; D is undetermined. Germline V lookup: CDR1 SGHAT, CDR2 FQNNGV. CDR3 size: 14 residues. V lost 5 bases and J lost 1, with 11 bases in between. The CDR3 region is CASSMLTENTEAFF. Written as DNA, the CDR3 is TGTGCCAGCAGCATGCTAACAGAGAACACTGAAGCTTTCTTT.

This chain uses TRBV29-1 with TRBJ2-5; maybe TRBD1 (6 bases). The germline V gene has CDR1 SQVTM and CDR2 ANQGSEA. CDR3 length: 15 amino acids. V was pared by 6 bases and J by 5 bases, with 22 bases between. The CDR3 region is CSVYWDNRGYETQYF. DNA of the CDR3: TGCAGCGTCTACTGGGATAATAGGGGGTATGAGACCCAGTACTTC.

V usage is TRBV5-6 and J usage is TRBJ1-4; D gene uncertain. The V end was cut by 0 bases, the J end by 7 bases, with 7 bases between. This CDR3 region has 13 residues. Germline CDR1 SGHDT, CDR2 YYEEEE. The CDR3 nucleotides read TGTGCCAGCAGCTTGGTGGAGGTTGAAAAACTGTTTTTT. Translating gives CASSLVEVEKLFF.

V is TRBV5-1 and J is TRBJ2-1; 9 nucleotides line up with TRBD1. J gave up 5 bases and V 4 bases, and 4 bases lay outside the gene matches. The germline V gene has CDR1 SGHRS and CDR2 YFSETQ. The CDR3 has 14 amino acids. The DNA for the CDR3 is TGCGCCAGCAGCGGGACAGGGTACCACAATGAGCAGTTCTTC. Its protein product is CASSGTGYHNEQFF.

CDR3 nucleotides: TGCAGCCCTAGTGCGGGTGGGAACACTGAAGCTTTCTTT. The encoded protein is CSPSAGGNTEAFF. This chain links TRBV29-1 with TRBJ1-1; no clear D. Germline CDR1 reads SQVTM; CDR2 reads ANQGSEA. V lost 8 bases and J lost 1, with 14 bases in between. This CDR3 comprises 13 residues.

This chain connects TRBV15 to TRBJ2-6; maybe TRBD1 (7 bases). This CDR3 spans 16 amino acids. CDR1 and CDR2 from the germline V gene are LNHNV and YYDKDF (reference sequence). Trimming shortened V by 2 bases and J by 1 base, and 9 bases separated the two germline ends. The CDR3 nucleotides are TGTGCCACCAGCAGATCAGGGGGGTCTGGGGCCAACGTCCTGACTTTC. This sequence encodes CATSRSGGSGANVLTF.

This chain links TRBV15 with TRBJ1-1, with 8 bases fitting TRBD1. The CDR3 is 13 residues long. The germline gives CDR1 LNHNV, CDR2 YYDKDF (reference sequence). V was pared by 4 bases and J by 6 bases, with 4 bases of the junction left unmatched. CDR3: CATSMTGVAEAFF. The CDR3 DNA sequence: TGTGCCACCAGCATGACAGGGGTGGCTGAAGCTTTCTTT.

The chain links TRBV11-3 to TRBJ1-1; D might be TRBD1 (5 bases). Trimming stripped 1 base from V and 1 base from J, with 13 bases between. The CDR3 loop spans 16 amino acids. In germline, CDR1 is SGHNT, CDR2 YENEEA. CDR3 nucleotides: TGTGCCAGCAGCTTAGTGTTCGGACACCCGAACACTGAAGCTTTCTTT. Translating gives CASSLVFGHPNTEAFF.

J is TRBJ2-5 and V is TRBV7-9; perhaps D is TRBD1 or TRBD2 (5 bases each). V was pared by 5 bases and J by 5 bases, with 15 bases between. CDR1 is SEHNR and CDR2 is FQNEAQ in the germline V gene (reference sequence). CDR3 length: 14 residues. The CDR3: CASSLGDLGETQYF. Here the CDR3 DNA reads TGTGCCAGCAGCCTCGGGGACCTGGGGGAGACCCAGTACTTC.